These 17 T cell receptor beta chains came from one sample sequenced in a study of T cells after yellow fever vaccination (dated by TCRdb to the late 2010s). The sample's treatment or condition label, in plain terms: live attenuated yellow fever vaccine strain. Receptor libraries were prepared by 5' RACE. Sequencer: Illumina HiSeq 2500. TCRdb applied fastp at Q25 and MiXCR to the public reads, then kept only in-frame beta chains. Every entry covers one CDR3 protein and lists the most common genes and DNA from its rows. The sample includes about 360,000 distinct CDR3 sequences, with approximately 5.7% observed a single time. The top ten constitute 14% to 15% of the sample. Sequencing was performed on PBMCs, taken 5 days after the yellow fever booster vaccination. These TCRs come from a man aged 30-40 years who received the YFV17D yellow fever vaccine.

This clonotype was picked up a small number of times. This rearrangement joins TRBV3-1 to TRBJ2-7; D unclear. CDR1 and CDR2 from the germline V gene are LGHDT and YNNKEL (reference sequence). The CDR3 totals 15 residues. V lost 3 bases and J 1 base, leaving 13 bases between the germline ends. The CDR3 nucleotides are TGTGCCAGCAGCCAGACTTTTACGCCTTCCTACGAGCAGTACTTC. Translating gives CASSQTFTPSYEQYF.

The table lists this clonotype with many counts. J is TRBJ2-3 and V is TRBV5-5; D is ambiguous. Germline assignment: CDR1 SGHKS and CDR2 YYEKEE (reference sequence). This CDR3 is built from 14 residues. V shed 3 bases and J shed 4 bases, with 12 bases lying between them. The CDR3 sequence is CASSSTNLADTQYF. The CDR3 DNA reads as TGTGCCAGCAGCTCTACCAACTTGGCAGATACGCAGTATTTT.

This clonotype was counted at least ten times. The chain employs TRBV7-2 and TRBJ2-1; D gene ambiguous. The V end lost 5 bases, the J end lost 2 bases, and 10 bases lay between the germline ends. CDR1 is SGHTA, CDR2 FQGNSA, per germline. The CDR3 length is 14 residues. CDR3 residues: CASSRTGPYNEQFF. CDR3 coding DNA: TGTGCCAGCAGCCGGACGGGTCCCTACAATGAGCAGTTCTTC. The full variable domain, completed using reference TRBV7-2 and TRBJ2-1, is GAGVSQSPSNKVTEKGKDVELRCDPISGHTALYWYRQSLGQGLEFLIYFQGNSAPDKSGLPSDRFSAERTGGSVSTLTIQRTQQEDSAVYLCASSRTGPYNEQFFGPGTRLTVL.

There are many counts of this clonotype. This chain links TRBV7-2 with TRBJ2-3, with a weak D call TRBD1 (6 bases). The germline V gene has CDR1 SGHTA and CDR2 FQGNSA. CDR3 length: 14 residues. V was trimmed by 1 base and J by 4 bases, leaving 9 bases between them. Here the CDR3 reads CASSLGQVADTQYF. In DNA form, the CDR3 reads TGTGCCAGCAGCTTAGGACAGGTTGCAGATACGCAGTATTTT.

This clonotype appeared a few times. The V and J genes are TRBV6-2 or TRBV6-3 and TRBJ1-2, with D maybe TRBD1 (5 bases). Germline V lookup: CDR1 MNHEY, CDR2 SVGEGT. V gave up 5 bases and J gave up 8 bases, with 12 bases separating them. CDR3 length: 12 amino acids. CDR3 amino acids: CASSNGQGGYTF. The CDR3 DNA follows: TGTGCCAGCAGTAATGGACAAGGAGGCTACACCTTC.

V is TRBV27 and J is TRBJ2-3; D ambiguous. Per germline, CDR1 MNHEY and CDR2 SMNVEV (reference sequence). CDR3 size: 17 residues. Trimming pared 4 bases from V and 0 bases from J, leaving 17 bases between. The CDR3 spells CASSSPPRKTSTDTQYF. In nucleotides, the CDR3 is TGTGCCAGCAGTTCTCCCCCGCGGAAAACTAGCACAGATACGCAGTATTTT.

This sequence joins TRBV7-2 and TRBJ2-3, with 7 bases aligning to TRBD2. The CDR3 runs to 14 residues. Germline CDR1 SGHTA, CDR2 FQGNSA. Trimming at V came to 3 bases and at J to 6 bases, leaving 6 bases not matched to a gene. CDR3 DNA sequence: TGTGCCAGCAGCTTTGGCGGGAGTCTGGATACGCAGTATTTT. Protein product: CASSFGGSLDTQYF.

In its sample, this clonotype was seen many times. The CDR3 DNA sequence: TGCAGCGTTGCAGTCTTTGACGAGCAGTACTTC. Translated: CSVAVFDEQYF. This chain connects TRBV29-1 to TRBJ2-7; no reliable D call. The V and J ends lost 4 bases and 5 bases respectively, with 9 bases between them. CDR1 is SQVTM and CDR2 is ANQGSEA in the germline V gene. There are 11 residues in the CDR3.

The chain employs TRBV20-1 and TRBJ2-7; 7 bases line up with TRBD1. The trim removed 2 bases at V and 6 bases at J, leaving 13 bases unmatched. The CDR3 runs 15 residues. The V gene's germline CDR1 is DFQATT and CDR2 SNEGSKA (reference sequence). The CDR3 region is CSARHVRQGPVEQYF. In DNA form, the CDR3 reads TGCAGTGCTAGACACGTTAGACAGGGCCCCGTCGAGCAGTACTTC.

A few counts support this clonotype. V and J are TRBV20-1 and TRBJ2-3, with TRBD1 matching over 9 bases. The J segment lost 6 bases and the V segment lost 5 bases, leaving 9 bases of the junction unmatched. There are 14 residues in the CDR3. CDR1 is DFQATT, CDR2 SNEGSKA, per germline (reference sequence). Written as DNA, the CDR3 is TGCAGTGCTGGCAGGACAGGGGTGCGGGATACGCAGTATTTT. Its protein product is CSAGRTGVRDTQYF.

A few counts support this clonotype. This chain's CDR3 is CASRGGNNQPQHF. The CDR3 coding sequence is TGTGCCAGCAGGGGGGGGAACAATCAGCCCCAGCATTTT. This rearrangement joins TRBV3-1 to TRBJ1-5; TRBD1 is a possible D gene (5 bases). This CDR3 has 13 residues. V was trimmed by 6 bases and J by 3 bases, leaving 9 bases between them. Germline CDR1 reads LGHDT; CDR2 reads YNNKEL (reference sequence).

This clonotype was seen only a few times. The junction departs from the called germline gene at one end, perhaps through a read error. The rearrangement joins TRBV7-2 to TRBJ1-2, with 8 bases lining up with TRBD1. CDR1 and CDR2 from the germline V gene are SGHTA and FQGNSA. The CDR3 sequence is 13 residues long. This chain's CDR3 is CASSLADRVGYTF. The CDR3 nucleotides read TGTGCCAGCAGCCTAGCGGACAGGGTTGGCTACACCTTC.

This clonotype turned up a few times. V is TRBV19 and J is TRBJ2-2; D may be TRBD1 (6 bases). V was cut by 4 bases and J by 1 base, with 16 bases left in between. The V gene's germline CDR1 is LNHDA and CDR2 SQIVND (reference sequence). CDR3 size: 17 residues. CDR3 sequence: CASSNPLQGMNTGELFF. The CDR3 DNA is TGTGCCAGTAGTAACCCTTTACAGGGAATGAACACCGGGGAGCTGTTTTTT.

This clonotype was picked up a small number of times. The chain carries TRBV28 and TRBJ1-6, with D maybe TRBD1 (6 bases). V lost 2 bases to trimming and J lost 6 bases, with 11 bases between them. This CDR3 is built from 15 residues. Germline-derived CDR1 and CDR2 are MDHEN and SYDVKM. CDR3: CASSLNLGGNSPLHF. The CDR3, as DNA: TGTGCCAGCAGTTTAAACTTAGGGGGTAATTCACCCCTCCACTTT.

The table lists this clonotype with a few counts. The chain recombines TRBV7-2 with TRBJ2-1, with 12 positions matching TRBD2. Germline V gives CDR1 SGHTA, CDR2 FQGNSA. V shed 8 bases, J shed 9 bases, and the junction held 2 bases outside the gene matches. The CDR3 consists of 12 residues. The CDR3 DNA follows: TGTGCCAGCGGACTAGCGGGATCTGAGCAGTTCTTC. Amino acids: CASGLAGSEQFF.

This clonotype showed up just a few times. V gene TRBV7-6 combines with J gene TRBJ2-2, with D possibly called TRBD1 or TRBD2 (6 bases each). CDR1 and CDR2 from the germline V gene are SGHVS and FNYEAQ. This CDR3 comprises 14 residues. Trimming removed 8 bases from V and 3 bases from J, with 13 bases in between. In DNA, the CDR3 is TGTGCCAGCGATCGGGGGCGGCACACCGGGGAGCTGTTTTTT. Protein: CASDRGRHTGELFF. Full variable domain (missing parts from reference TRBV7-6 and TRBJ2-2): GAGVSQSPRYKVTKRGQDVALRCDPISGHVSLYWYRQALGQGPEFLTYFNYEAQQDKSGLPNDRFSAERPEGSISTLTIQRTEQRDSAMYRCASDRGRHTGELFFGEGSRLTVL.

A note on this clonotype: A much larger clone lies a single base off, so this may be a read error. The V call is TRBV12-3 or TRBV12-4, the J call TRBJ2-5, with 8 bases lining up with TRBD1. V was pared by 6 bases and J by 5 bases, with 14 bases of the junction left unmatched. The CDR3 spans 16 residues. CDR3 coding DNA: TGTGCCAGCAGCGGCCCCGGGACAGGTGGCTCGGAGACCCAGTACTTC. This sequence encodes CASSGPGTGGSETQYF.